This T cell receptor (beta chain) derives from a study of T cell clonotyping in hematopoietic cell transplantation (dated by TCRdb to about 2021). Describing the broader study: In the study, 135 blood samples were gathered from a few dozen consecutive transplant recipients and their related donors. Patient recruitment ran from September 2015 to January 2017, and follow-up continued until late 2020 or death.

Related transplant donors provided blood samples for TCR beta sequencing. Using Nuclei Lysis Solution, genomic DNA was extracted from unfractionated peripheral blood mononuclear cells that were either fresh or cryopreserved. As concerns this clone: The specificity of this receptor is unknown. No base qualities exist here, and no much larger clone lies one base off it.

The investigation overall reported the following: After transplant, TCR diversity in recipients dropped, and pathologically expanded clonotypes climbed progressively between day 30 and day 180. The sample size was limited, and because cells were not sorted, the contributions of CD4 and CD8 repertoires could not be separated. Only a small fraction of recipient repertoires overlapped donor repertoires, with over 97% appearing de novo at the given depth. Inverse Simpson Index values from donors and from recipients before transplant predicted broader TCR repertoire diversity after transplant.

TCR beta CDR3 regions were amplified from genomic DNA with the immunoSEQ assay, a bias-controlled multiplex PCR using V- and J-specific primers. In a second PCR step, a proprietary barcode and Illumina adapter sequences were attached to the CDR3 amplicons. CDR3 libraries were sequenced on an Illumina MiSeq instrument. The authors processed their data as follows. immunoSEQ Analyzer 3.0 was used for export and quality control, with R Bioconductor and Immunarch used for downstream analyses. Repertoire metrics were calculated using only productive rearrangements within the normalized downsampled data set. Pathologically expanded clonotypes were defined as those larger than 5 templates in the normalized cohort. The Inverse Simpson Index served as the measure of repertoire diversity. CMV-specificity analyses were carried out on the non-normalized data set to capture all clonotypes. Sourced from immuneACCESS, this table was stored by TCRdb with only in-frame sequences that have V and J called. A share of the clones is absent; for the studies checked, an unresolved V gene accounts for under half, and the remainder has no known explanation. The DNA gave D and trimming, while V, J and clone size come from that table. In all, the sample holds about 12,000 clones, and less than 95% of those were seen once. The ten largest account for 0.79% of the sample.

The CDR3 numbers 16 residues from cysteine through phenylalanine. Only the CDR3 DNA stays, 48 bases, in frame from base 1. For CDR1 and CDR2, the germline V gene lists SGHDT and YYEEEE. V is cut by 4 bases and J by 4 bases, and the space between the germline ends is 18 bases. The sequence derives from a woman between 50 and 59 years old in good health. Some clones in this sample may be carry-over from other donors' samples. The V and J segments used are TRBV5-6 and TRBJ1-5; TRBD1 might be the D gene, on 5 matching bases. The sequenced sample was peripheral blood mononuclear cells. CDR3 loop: CASSKDKGLGNQPQHF. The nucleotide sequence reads TGTGCCAGCAGCAAGGATAAGGGGTTAGGTAATCAGCCCCAGCATTTT.